This T cell receptor beta chain originates from a study of shared clonotypes between healthy human individuals. Germline V gene lookup returns CDR1 SGHNT and CDR2 YYREEE (reference sequence). This CDR3 has 13 amino acids. The V gene end was trimmed by 4 bases and the J gene end by 5 bases; junction bases not matched to a gene: 3. A note on this clone: Additional DNA sequences in this sample encode the identical CDR3.

Clones were sequenced by immunoSEQ multiplex PCR, and TCRdb holds only the in-frame ones, with some missing. The repertoire holds a few million clones, with approximately 94% as singletons. The gene calls are TRBV5-4 and TRBJ1-2; 9 positions agree with TRBD1. The sequenced sample was naive CD4+ T cells sorted from blood. Documented subset: CD45RA+ positively selected. The TCR sequence derives from a man in his late teens or twenties in good health. The CDR3 sequence is CASSPDRGYGYTF. In nucleotides, the CDR3 is TGTGCCAGCAGCCCCGACAGGGGGTATGGCTACACCTTC.